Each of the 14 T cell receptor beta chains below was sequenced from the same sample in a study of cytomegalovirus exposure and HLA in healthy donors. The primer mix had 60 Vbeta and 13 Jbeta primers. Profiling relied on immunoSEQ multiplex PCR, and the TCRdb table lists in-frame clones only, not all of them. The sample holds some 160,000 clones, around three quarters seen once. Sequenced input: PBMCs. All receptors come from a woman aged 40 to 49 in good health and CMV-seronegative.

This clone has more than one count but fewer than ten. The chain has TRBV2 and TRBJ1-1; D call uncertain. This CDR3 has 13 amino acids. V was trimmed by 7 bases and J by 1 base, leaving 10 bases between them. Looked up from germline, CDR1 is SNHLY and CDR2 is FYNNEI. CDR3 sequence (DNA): TGTGCCAGCACAGCAGGAGGGAACACTGAAGCTTTCTTT. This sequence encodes CASTAGGNTEAFF.

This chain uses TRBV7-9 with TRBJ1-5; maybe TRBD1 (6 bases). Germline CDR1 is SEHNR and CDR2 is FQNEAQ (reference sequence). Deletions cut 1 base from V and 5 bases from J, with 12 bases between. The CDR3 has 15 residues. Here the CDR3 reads CASSLGQVRDQPQHF. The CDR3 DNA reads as TGTGCCAGCAGCTTAGGACAGGTGAGGGATCAGCCCCAGCATTTT.

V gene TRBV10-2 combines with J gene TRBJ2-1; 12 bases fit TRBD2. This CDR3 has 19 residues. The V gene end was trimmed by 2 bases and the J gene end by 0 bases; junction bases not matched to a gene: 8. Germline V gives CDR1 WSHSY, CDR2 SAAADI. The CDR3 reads CASSEIASGRGASYNEQFF. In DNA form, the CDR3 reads TGCGCCAGCAGTGAGATCGCTAGCGGGAGGGGGGCCTCCTACAATGAGCAGTTCTTC.

The CDR3 DNA reads as TGTGCCAGCAGTCCCCCCGGGACAGGGTCCTACGAGCAGTACTTC. Its translation is CASSPPGTGSYEQYF. V is TRBV6-5 and J is TRBJ2-7; 9 bases map to TRBD1. This CDR3 spans 15 amino acids. Germline-derived CDR1 and CDR2 are MNHEY and SVGAGI. Germline trimming cut 5 bases from V and 1 base from J; bases unmatched to any gene: 6.

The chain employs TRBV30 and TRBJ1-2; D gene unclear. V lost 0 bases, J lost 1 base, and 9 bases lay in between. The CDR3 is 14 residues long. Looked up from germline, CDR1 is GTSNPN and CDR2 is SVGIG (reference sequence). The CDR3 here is CAWSVDNFNYGYTF. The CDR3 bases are TGTGCCTGGAGTGTCGATAACTTTAACTATGGCTACACCTTC. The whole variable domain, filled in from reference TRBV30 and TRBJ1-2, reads SQTIHQWPATLVQPVGSPLSLECTVEGTSNPNLYWYRQAAGRGLQLLFYSVGIGQISSEVPQNLSASRPQDRQFILSSKKLLLSDSGFYLCAWSVDNFNYGYTFGSGTRLTVV.

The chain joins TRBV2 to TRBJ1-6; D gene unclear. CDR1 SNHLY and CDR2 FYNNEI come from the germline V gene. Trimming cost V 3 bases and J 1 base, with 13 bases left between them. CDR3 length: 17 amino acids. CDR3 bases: TGTGCCAGCAGTGACCTTGGAGTTCAGTCCTATAATTCACCCCTCCACTTT. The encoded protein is CASSDLGVQSYNSPLHF.

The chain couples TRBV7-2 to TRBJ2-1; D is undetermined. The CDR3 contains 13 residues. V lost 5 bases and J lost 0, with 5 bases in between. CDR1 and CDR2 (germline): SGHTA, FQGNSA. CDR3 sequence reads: CASSPSSYNEQFF. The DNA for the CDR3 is TGTGCCAGCAGCCCGAGCTCCTACAATGAGCAGTTCTTC.

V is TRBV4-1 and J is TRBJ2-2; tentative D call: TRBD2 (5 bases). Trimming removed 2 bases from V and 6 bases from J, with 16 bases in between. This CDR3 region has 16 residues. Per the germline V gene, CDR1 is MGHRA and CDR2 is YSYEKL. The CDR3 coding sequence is TGCGCCAGCAGCCAATCCCGTGCCGCGGGCCCCGGGGAGCTGTTTTTT. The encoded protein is CASSQSRAAGPGELFF.

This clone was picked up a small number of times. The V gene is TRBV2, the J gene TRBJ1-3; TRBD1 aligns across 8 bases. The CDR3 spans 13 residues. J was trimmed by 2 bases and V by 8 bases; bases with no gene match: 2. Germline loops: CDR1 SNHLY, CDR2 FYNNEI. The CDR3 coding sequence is TGTGCCAGCGCGGGACAGGCTGGAAACACCATATATTTT. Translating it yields CASAGQAGNTIYF.

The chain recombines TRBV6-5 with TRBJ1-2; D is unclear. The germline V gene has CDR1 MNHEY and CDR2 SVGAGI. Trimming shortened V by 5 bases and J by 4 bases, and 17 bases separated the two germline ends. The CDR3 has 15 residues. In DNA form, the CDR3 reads TGTGCCAGCAGTGGTGCGAACCTCCTCGCCTATGGCTACACCTTC. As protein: CASSGANLLAYGYTF.

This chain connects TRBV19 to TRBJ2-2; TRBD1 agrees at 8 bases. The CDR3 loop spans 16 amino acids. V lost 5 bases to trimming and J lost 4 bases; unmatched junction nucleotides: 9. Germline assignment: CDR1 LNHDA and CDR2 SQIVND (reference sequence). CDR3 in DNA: TGTGCCAGTAGTCGGGCAGGGGGCCGGGGCACCGGGGAGCTGTTTTTT. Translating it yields CASSRAGGRGTGELFF.

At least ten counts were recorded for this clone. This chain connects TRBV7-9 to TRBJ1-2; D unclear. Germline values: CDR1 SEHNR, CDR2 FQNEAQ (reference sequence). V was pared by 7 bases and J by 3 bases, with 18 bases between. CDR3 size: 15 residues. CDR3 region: CASTPGGSRDYGYTF. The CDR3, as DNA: TGTGCCAGCACCCCGGGCGGGAGTCGCGACTATGGCTACACCTTC.

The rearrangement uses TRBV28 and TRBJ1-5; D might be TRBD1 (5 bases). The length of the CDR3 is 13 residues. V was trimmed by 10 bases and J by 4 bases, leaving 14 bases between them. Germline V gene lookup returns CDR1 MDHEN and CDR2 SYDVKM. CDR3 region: CATRYRPNQPQHF. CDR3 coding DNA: TGTGCCACGCGATACAGGCCAAATCAGCCCCAGCATTTT.

CDR3 region: CASSDAQGSQETQYF. Written as DNA, the CDR3 is TGCGCCAGCAGTGATGCACAGGGTTCCCAAGAGACCCAGTACTTC. The chain is built from TRBV10-2 and TRBJ2-5, with D possibly matching TRBD1 (6 bases). This CDR3 is 15 amino acids long. The V end was cut by 3 bases, the J end by 1 base, with 12 bases between. The germline CDR1 and CDR2 sequences are WSHSY and SAAADI.